This T cell receptor (beta chain) was recovered during a study of T cells in Graves' hyperthyroidism and ophthalmopathy. What was amplified from RNA transcripts were TCR beta CDR3 regions. Initially, a first-round RT-PCR of the TCR CDR3 employed the HTBI primer set. MiXCR, applied by TCRdb to the multiplex PCR reads, yields one record per CDR3 protein. The sample holds hundreds of thousands of distinct CDR3 sequences, roughly 15% seen once. Per the germline V gene, CDR1 is SGHAT and CDR2 is FQNNGV. There are 15 residues in the CDR3. The V and J ends lost 1 base and 7 bases, in that order; junction bases with no gene match: 9. This clonotype was counted ten times or more.

The chain couples TRBV11-2 to TRBJ2-5; 7 positions agree with TRBD1. Sequencing was performed on blood. The sequence was obtained from a woman aged 18-29 years with Graves' hyperthyroidism. The CDR3 protein is CASSLVDRVGGTQYF. In nucleotides, the CDR3 is TGTGCCAGCAGCTTAGTAGACAGGGTAGGCGGGACCCAGTACTTC.